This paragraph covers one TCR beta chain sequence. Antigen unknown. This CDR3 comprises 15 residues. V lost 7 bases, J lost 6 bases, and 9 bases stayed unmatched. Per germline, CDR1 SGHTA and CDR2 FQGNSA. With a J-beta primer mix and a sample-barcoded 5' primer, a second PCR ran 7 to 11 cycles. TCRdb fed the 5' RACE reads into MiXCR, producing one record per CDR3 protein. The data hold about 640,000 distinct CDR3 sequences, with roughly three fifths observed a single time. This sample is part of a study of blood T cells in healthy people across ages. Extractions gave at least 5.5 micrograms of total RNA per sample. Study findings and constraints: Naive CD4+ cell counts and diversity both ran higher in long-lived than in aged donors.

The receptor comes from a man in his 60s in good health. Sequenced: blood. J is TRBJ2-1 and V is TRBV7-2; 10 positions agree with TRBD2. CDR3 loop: CASTPGLAFLNEQFF. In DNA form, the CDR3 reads TGTGCCAGCACCCCGGGACTAGCGTTCCTCAATGAGCAGTTCTTC.